A single sample is the source of the 30 T cell receptor beta chains below, sequenced in a study of cytomegalovirus exposure and HLA in healthy donors. PCR primers comprised 60 Vbeta and 13 Jbeta primers. The data were produced by immunoSEQ multiplex PCR, yet TCRdb's version contains in-frame clones alone and is incomplete. Counted here are approximately 190,000 clones, around 83% occurring once; the ten biggest clones make up under 2%. Sequenced material: PBMCs. The receptor source for this set is a man aged 40-49 years in good health and CMV-seropositive.

The J gene is TRBJ2-7, the V gene TRBV9, with a tentative D call TRBD1 (5 bases). The CDR3 consists of 15 residues. V was trimmed by 4 bases and J by 3 bases, leaving 17 bases between them. Germline CDR1 and CDR2: SGDLS and YYNGEE. The CDR3 reads CASSPQGAGIYEQYF. The CDR3 bases are TGTGCCAGCAGCCCCCAAGGGGCAGGTATCTACGAGCAGTACTTC.

The V and J genes are TRBV6-5 and TRBJ1-1; no reliable D call. The germline CDR1 and CDR2 sequences are MNHEY and SVGAGI. The CDR3 totals 11 residues. Trimming stripped 4 bases from V and 9 bases from J, with 9 bases between. Here the CDR3 reads CASSFGSQAFF. The CDR3 DNA sequence: TGTGCCAGCAGTTTCGGGTCGCAAGCTTTCTTT.

This clone was seen more than once but under ten times. The rearrangement joins TRBV28 to TRBJ1-2; 7 positions match TRBD1. This CDR3 has 17 residues. V dropped 4 bases and J dropped 8; count of bases not matched to a gene: 19. The germline gives CDR1 MDHEN, CDR2 SYDVKM. In DNA form, the CDR3 reads TGTGCCAGCAGTTCATATCACAGAACAGGGGATCTACCGGGCTACACCTTC. Residues: CASSSYHRTGDLPGYTF.

The CDR3 coding sequence is TGTGCCAGCAGCGCCGAAGGGGGCTCCTACGAGCAGTACTTC. This codes for CASSAEGGSYEQYF. J is TRBJ2-7 and V is TRBV9, with D perhaps TRBD1 (6 bases). CDR3 length equals 14 residues. CDR1 is SGDLS and CDR2 is YYNGEE in the germline V gene. The V gene lost 3 bases and the J gene lost 0 bases, with 10 bases spanning the gap.

The count of this clone is one. The chain joins TRBV5-5 to TRBJ1-2; maybe TRBD1 (5 bases). Looked up from germline, CDR1 is SGHKS and CDR2 is YYEKEE (reference sequence). V was trimmed by 1 base and J by 8 bases, leaving 12 bases between them. This CDR3 is built from 13 residues. The CDR3 is CASSLMQGGGYTF. The CDR3 coding sequence is TGTGCCAGCAGCTTGATGCAGGGAGGAGGCTACACCTTC.

This chain connects TRBV18 to TRBJ1-1; D is unclear. Germline CDR1 KGHSH, CDR2 LQKENI. V dropped 3 bases and J dropped 3 bases, with 11 bases sitting between them. The CDR3 loop spans 14 amino acids. CDR3: CASSPLLVDTEAFF. CDR3 sequence (DNA): TGTGCCAGCTCACCTCTGTTAGTTGACACTGAAGCTTTCTTT.

The chain couples TRBV6-1 to TRBJ2-7; TRBD2 aligns across 8 bases. CDR1 and CDR2 (germline): MNHNS, SASEGT. The CDR3 has 15 amino acids. Losses at the gene ends were 6 bases for V and 0 bases for J; bases not matched to a gene: 7. CDR3: CASRRKRETSYEQYF. The CDR3 DNA reads TGTGCCAGCAGGAGAAAGCGGGAGACCTCCTACGAGCAGTACTTC.

The chain combines TRBV5-1 with TRBJ2-3, with 12 bases matching TRBD2. Germline CDR1 and CDR2: SGHRS and YFSETQ. With 0 bases clipped from V and 4 bases from J, the junction kept 9 bases outside the gene matches. CDR3 length equals 18 residues. CDR3 in amino acids: CASSLGTSGTGGPDTQYF. CDR3 nucleotides: TGCGCCAGCAGCTTGGGGACTAGCGGGACGGGAGGGCCAGATACGCAGTATTTT.

V is TRBV14 and J is TRBJ2-2; 7 bases line up with TRBD2. CDR3 length: 16 amino acids. With V trimmed by 3 bases and J by 7 bases, 11 bases remained unmatched. Germline V gene data show CDR1 as SGHDN and CDR2 as FVKESK. The CDR3 bases are TGTGCCAGCAGCCAGAAAACGACTAGCAGGGTCGGGGAGCTGTTTTTT. It encodes CASSQKTTSRVGELFF. The whole variable domain, remainder taken from reference TRBV14 and TRBJ2-2, is EAGVTQFPSHSVIEKGQTVTLRCDPISGHDNLYWYRRVMGKEIKFLLHFVKESKQDESGMPNNRFLAERTGGTYSTLKVQPAELEDSGVYFCASSQKTTSRVGELFFGEGSRLTVL.

The rearrangement joins TRBV19 to TRBJ2-7; TRBD1 might be the D (6 bases). V lost 5 bases and J lost 4, with 15 bases in between. Germline loops: CDR1 LNHDA, CDR2 SQIVND (reference sequence). CDR3 length: 14 residues. The CDR3: CASSPQGSLYEQYF. In nucleotides, the CDR3 is TGTGCCAGTAGTCCTCAGGGGTCTTTGTACGAGCAGTACTTC.

V and J are TRBV7-2 and TRBJ1-1; D is unclear. There are 13 residues in the CDR3. Per the germline V gene, CDR1 is SGHTA and CDR2 is FQGNSA. V was clipped by 1 base and J by 5 bases, with 8 bases between them. The CDR3 sequence is CASSLGRETEAFF. The CDR3 nucleotides read TGTGCCAGCAGCTTAGGGAGGGAGACTGAAGCTTTCTTT.

This clone has more than one count but fewer than ten. The chain links TRBV7-8 to TRBJ1-1; D remains ambiguous. The CDR3 has 13 residues. V was trimmed by 0 bases and J by 5 bases, leaving 7 bases between them. The germline V gene encodes CDR1 SGHVS and CDR2 FQNEAQ. Here the CDR3 reads CASSLARQTEAFF. In DNA, the CDR3 is TGTGCCAGCAGCTTAGCGAGGCAGACTGAAGCTTTCTTT.

The V gene is TRBV6-1, the J gene TRBJ1-2, with no clear D. Per the germline V gene, CDR1 is MNHNS and CDR2 is SASEGT. The CDR3 is made up of 13 amino acids. Trimming stripped 2 bases from V and 6 bases from J, with 10 bases between. CDR3 in amino acids: CASSEWVGDGYTF. The DNA for the CDR3 is TGTGCCAGCAGTGAATGGGTTGGAGATGGCTACACCTTC.

The rearrangement joins TRBV11-2 to TRBJ2-7; 14 bases are shared with TRBD2. V trimming: 2 bases; J trimming: 6 bases; junction bases outside the gene matches: 3. The V gene's germline CDR1 is SGHAT and CDR2 FQNNGV. This CDR3 has 15 residues. As DNA, the CDR3 is TGTGCCAGCAGCTTACCGGGACTAGCGGGAGTCGAGCAGTACTTC. Translating gives CASSLPGLAGVEQYF.

The chain employs TRBV7-2 and TRBJ2-3; 8 positions match TRBD1. V lost 3 bases, J lost 1 base, and 3 bases stayed unmatched. The CDR3 consists of 15 residues. Germline CDR1 and CDR2: SGHTA and FQGNSA. Here the CDR3 DNA reads TGTGCCAGCAGCTTGAGACAGGGGCGCACAGATACGCAGTATTTT. Translating it yields CASSLRQGRTDTQYF. The variable domain in full, completed from reference TRBV7-2 and TRBJ2-3, reads GAGVSQSPSNKVTEKGKDVELRCDPISGHTALYWYRQSLGQGLEFLIYFQGNSAPDKSGLPSDRFSAERTGGSVSTLTIQRTQQEDSAVYLCASSLRQGRTDTQYFGPGTRLTVL.

This sequence joins TRBV7-2 and TRBJ2-2; tentative D call: TRBD1 (7 bases). Germline V gene lookup returns CDR1 SGHTA and CDR2 FQGNSA. Trimming shortened V by 4 bases and J by 6 bases, and 18 bases separated the two germline ends. There are 16 residues in the CDR3. This CDR3 is CASSSPPGGLAGELFF. CDR3 DNA: TGTGCCAGCAGCTCCCCCCCAGGGGGGCTCGCCGGGGAGCTGTTTTTT. The variable domain in full, completed from reference TRBV7-2 and TRBJ2-2, reads GAGVSQSPSNKVTEKGKDVELRCDPISGHTALYWYRQSLGQGLEFLIYFQGNSAPDKSGLPSDRFSAERTGGSVSTLTIQRTQQEDSAVYLCASSSPPGGLAGELFFGEGSRLTVL.

For the CDR3, the DNA is TGTGCCAGCAGCCTGGGGGGAGGCACCGGGGAGCTGTTTTTT. Its protein product is CASSLGGGTGELFF. V gene TRBV7-6 combines with J gene TRBJ2-2; a possible D gene is TRBD2 (6 bases). The ends were cut back, 5 bases at V and 4 bases at J, with 11 bases in the middle. The CDR3 totals 14 residues. Germline V CDR1 and CDR2: SGHVS, FNYEAQ.

A few counts support this clone. This sequence joins TRBV6-1 and TRBJ2-1; 7 bases are shared with TRBD2. The CDR3 is 15 amino acids. The germline V gene has CDR1 MNHNS and CDR2 SASEGT. J gave up 8 bases and V 1 base, and 8 bases lay outside the gene matches. CDR3 residues: CASSEEAGSAHEQFF. The DNA of the CDR3 is TGTGCCAGCAGTGAAGAAGCGGGGTCCGCCCATGAGCAGTTCTTC.

The CDR3 reads CASKDRGLSGYTF. CDR3 DNA sequence: TGTGCCAGCAAGGACAGGGGACTTTCTGGCTACACCTTC. This sequence joins TRBV6-6 and TRBJ1-2; TRBD1 agrees at 9 bases. CDR1 and CDR2 from the germline V gene are MNHNY and SVGAGI (reference sequence). With 7 bases clipped from V and 7 bases from J, the junction kept 7 bases outside the gene matches. This CDR3 comprises 13 residues.

V usage is TRBV5-1 and J usage is TRBJ2-5, with TRBD2 matching 8 bases. This CDR3 spans 17 amino acids. In germline, CDR1 is SGHRS, CDR2 YFSETQ. V lost 4 bases and J lost 2; bases outside the gene matches: 13. Here the CDR3 DNA reads TGCGCCAGCAGCCCGCAAGGGGCGGGAGGCGGACAAGAGACCCAGTACTTC. It yields the protein CASSPQGAGGGQETQYF.

As for this clone: At one boundary the junction diverges from the germline segment, which might be a read error. CDR3 in DNA: TGTTCCAGCAGCCTCCTCTCAGGAAATCAGGGGCGAGGTTACGAGCAGTACTTC. Amino acid sequence: CSSSLLSGNQGRGYEQYF. V and J are TRBV7-9 and TRBJ2-7; a possible D gene is TRBD1 (6 bases). Germline CDR1 is SEHNR and CDR2 is FQNEAQ (reference sequence). The CDR3 extends over 18 amino acids.

The genes are TRBV9 and TRBJ1-5; weak D call: TRBD1 (5 bases). Trimming took off 2 bases at V and 7 bases at J, with 13 bases between the two ends. The CDR3 is 14 amino acids. Germline loops: CDR1 SGDLS, CDR2 YYNGEE. CDR3 bases: TGTGCCAGCAGCGTCTCGGGGGAAGGACAGCCCCAGCATTTT. Translated: CASSVSGEGQPQHF.

The chain is built from TRBV5-1 and TRBJ1-6; 12 positions agree with TRBD1. Trimming cost V 4 bases and J 5 bases; bases outside gene matches: 4. Germline V lookup: CDR1 SGHRS, CDR2 YFSETQ. CDR3 length equals 16 residues. CDR3 nucleotide sequence: TGCGCCAGCAGCCCCGGGACAGGGGGCCATAATTCACCCCTCCACTTT. Translating it yields CASSPGTGGHNSPLHF.

CDR3 DNA: TGCGCCAGCAGCCTTGACAGGGAGGCAGATACGCAGTATTTT. Translation gives CASSLDREADTQYF. The chain couples TRBV4-1 to TRBJ2-3; D may be TRBD1 (7 bases). The ends were cut back, 4 bases at V and 4 bases at J, with 12 bases in the middle. The CDR3 covers 14 residues. Per the germline V gene, CDR1 is MGHRA and CDR2 is YSYEKL.

The chain uses TRBV9 and TRBJ2-1; 11 nucleotides align to TRBD2. This CDR3 has 16 amino acids. CDR1 and CDR2 from the germline V gene are SGDLS and YYNGEE. The ends lost 5 bases at V and 3 bases at J; junction bases unmatched: 7. CDR3 loop: CASRGGTSGNYNEQFF. The CDR3 DNA sequence: TGTGCCAGCAGAGGTGGGACTAGCGGAAACTACAATGAGCAGTTCTTC.

This clone has a handful of counts. The chain links TRBV15 to TRBJ1-3; 11 positions match TRBD1. Germline V gene sequence: CDR1 LNHNV, CDR2 YYDKDF (reference sequence). The CDR3 is 15 residues long. V lost 5 bases, J lost 6 bases, and 6 bases stayed unmatched. The CDR3 region has the DNA TGTGCCACCAGCCAAGGACAGGGGGCGATAAACACCATATATTTT. Translation gives CATSQGQGAINTIYF. The full variable domain, rest sourced from reference TRBV15 and TRBJ1-3, is DAMVIQNPRYQVTQFGKPVTLSCSQTLNHNVMYWYQQKSSQAPKLLFHYYDKDFNNEADTPDNFQSRRPNTSFCFLDIRSPGLGDTAMYLCATSQGQGAINTIYFGEGSWLTVV.

The V call is TRBV7-9, the J call TRBJ2-7, with TRBD2 identical over 8 bases. Germline assignment: CDR1 SEHNR and CDR2 FQNEAQ (reference sequence). The CDR3 covers 15 residues. V shed 1 base, J shed 5 bases, and the junction held 7 bases outside the gene matches. In DNA form, the CDR3 reads TGTGCCAGCAGCTTAGGGACTAGCCGGGGCGACGAGCAGTACTTC. Residues: CASSLGTSRGDEQYF.

This clone was observed a few times. The rearrangement uses TRBV6-1 and TRBJ1-1; the D is unclear. The V end lost 6 bases, the J end lost 4 bases, and 12 bases lay between the germline ends. The germline CDR1 and CDR2 sequences are MNHNS and SASEGT. The CDR3 has 13 amino acids. The CDR3 nucleotides read TGTGCCAGCAGGGCCGAAGGAGTCACTGAAGCTTTCTTT. It is translated as CASRAEGVTEAFF.

The genes are TRBV9 and TRBJ1-3, with TRBD1 matching 8 bases. Trimming at V came to 0 bases and at J to 3 bases, leaving 11 bases not matched to a gene. CDR1 is SGDLS, CDR2 YYNGEE, per germline. This CDR3 has 18 amino acids. CDR3 coding DNA: TGTGCCAGCAGCGTAGAACCAGGACAGGGTACGCGTGGAAACACCATATATTTT. Amino acids: CASSVEPGQGTRGNTIYF.

The chain is built from TRBV28 and TRBJ1-1; 7 bases fit TRBD1. Losses at the gene ends were 3 bases for V and 7 bases for J; bases not matched to a gene: 8. Germline V CDR1 and CDR2: MDHEN, SYDVKM. The CDR3 length is 14 residues. The DNA for the CDR3 is TGTGCCAGCAGTTTGTCTCAGGGGGGACATGAAGCTTTCTTT. Protein product: CASSLSQGGHEAFF.